Below, 7 T cell receptor beta chains from the same sample are listed, as sequenced in a study of cytomegalovirus exposure and HLA in healthy donors. The study ran its PCR with 60 Vbeta and 13 Jbeta primers. TCRdb keeps only in-frame clones here, not all; method: immunoSEQ multiplex PCR. The sample records approximately 50,000 clones, about 50% being singletons. The specimen sequenced was PBMCs. Receptors originate from a human donor in good health.

This chain uses TRBV2 with TRBJ1-1; maybe TRBD1 (5 bases). With 7 bases removed from V and 1 base from J, the gap between germline ends came to 16 bases. The CDR3 covers 15 residues. CDR1 and CDR2 (germline): SNHLY, FYNNEI. CDR3 amino acids: CASNKGGRANTEAFF. CDR3 nucleotides: TGTGCCAGCAATAAGGGAGGCAGGGCGAACACTGAAGCTTTCTTT.

The CDR3 DNA reads TGTGCCAGCAGCTTTACAGGGATCGGATCACCCCTCCACTTT. Its translation is CASSFTGIGSPLHF. The chain recombines TRBV7-9 with TRBJ1-6; D is perhaps TRBD1 (6 bases). V was cut by 3 bases and J by 10 bases, with 13 bases left in between. The CDR3 spans 14 residues. The germline gives CDR1 SEHNR, CDR2 FQNEAQ (reference sequence).

V usage is TRBV7-3 and J usage is TRBJ2-5; D may be TRBD2 (5 bases). Between the trimmed V and J ends, which lost 0 bases and 3 bases, there was a span of 8 bases. This CDR3 has 14 residues. From germline, CDR1 is SGHTA and CDR2 FQGTGA. The CDR3 region is CASSLTYGEETQYF. As DNA, the CDR3 is TGTGCCAGCAGCTTAACGTACGGGGAAGAGACCCAGTACTTC.

The V call is TRBV10-3, the J call TRBJ1-1, with 8 bases matching TRBD1. This CDR3 region has 16 residues. Losses at the gene ends were 4 bases for V and 0 bases for J; bases not matched to a gene: 7. Germline V CDR1 and CDR2: ENHRY, SYGVKD. The CDR3 region is CAISGPRQGMNTEAFF. In nucleotides, the CDR3 is TGTGCCATCAGTGGCCCCCGACAGGGGATGAACACTGAAGCTTTCTTT.

By share, this clone counts as medium-sized. The chain recombines TRBV6-6 with TRBJ1-1, with a possible D match to TRBD1 (5 bases). The CDR3 runs 14 residues. Germline V gene sequence: CDR1 MNHNY, CDR2 SVGAGI (reference sequence). Trimming removed 7 bases from V and 0 bases from J, with 12 bases in between. The CDR3 spells CASTTDILNTEAFF. The CDR3 DNA reads TGTGCCAGCACCACGGACATTCTGAACACTGAAGCTTTCTTT.

The V call is TRBV27, the J call TRBJ2-2; 7 positions match TRBD1. J was trimmed by 8 bases and V by 5 bases; bases with no gene match: 17. This CDR3 contains 17 residues. Germline V gene sequence: CDR1 MNHEY, CDR2 SMNVEV (reference sequence). The CDR3: CASSPPRDSLLGGELFF. DNA of the CDR3: TGTGCCAGCAGTCCCCCCCGGGACAGTCTCCTGGGAGGGGAGCTGTTTTTT.

V usage is TRBV4-3 and J usage is TRBJ1-2; the D is unclear. The germline CDR1 and CDR2 sequences are LGHNA and YSLEER. Trimming shortened V by 0 bases and J by 7 bases, and 9 bases separated the two germline ends. The CDR3 extends over 13 amino acids. The CDR3 protein is CASSQDAVRGYTF. The DNA for the CDR3 is TGCGCCAGCAGCCAAGACGCGGTTCGTGGCTACACCTTC.